This TCR beta chain emerged from a study of T-cell reconstitution after alpha-beta-depleted transplantation in children. Germline trimming cut 4 bases from V and 2 bases from J; bases unmatched to any gene: 3. Germline values: CDR1 SGHAT, CDR2 FQNNGV. The CDR3 runs 15 residues. As it was prepared, the TCRbeta library received unique molecular identifiers. From the PCR reads, TCRdb called clonotypes with MiXCR, one entry per CDR3 protein. This table holds 330,000 or so distinct CDR3 sequences, around 10% found once. This clonotype was seen ten or more times. Its antigen is as yet unknown. Whole-study findings and limits: Surviving recipient T cells and thymic progenitors accounted for the high day-60 TCRbeta diversity observed in some patients. At the one-year point after transplant, T-cell counts and TCRbeta diversity were found to come mostly from T cells that had been newly produced. Two months or so post-transplant, alpha-beta T cells reportedly derived from several hundred expanded graft clones.

The sample in question was PBMCs, obtained before TCRalphabeta/CD19-depleted stem cell transplant. The chain combines TRBV11-2 with TRBJ2-2, with TRBD1 matching 8 bases. The sequence derives from a boy in the first two years of life with acute myeloid leukemia, due to receive a stem cell transplant. CDR3 coding DNA: TGTGCCAGCAGCTGGGGACAGGTTAACACCGGGGAGCTGTTTTTT. Its translation is CASSWGQVNTGELFF. The whole variable domain, remainder taken from reference TRBV11-2 and TRBJ2-2, is EAGVAQSPRYKIIEKRQSVAFWCNPISGHATLYWYQQILGQGPKLLIQFQNNGVVDDSQLPKDRFSAERLKGVDSTLKIQPAKLEDSAVYLCASSWGQVNTGELFFGEGSRLTVL.